One and the same sample provided the 29 T cell receptor beta chains below, sequenced in a study of blood T cell repertoires in COVID-19. The data were produced by immunoSEQ multiplex PCR, yet TCRdb's version contains in-frame clones alone and is incomplete. The top ten hold more than 4% of the sample, which has about 120,000 clones, roughly 90% seen once. The sequencing sample was made of peripheral blood. All receptors come from a man aged 40-49 years with acute or convalescent COVID-19.

The rearrangement links TRBV19 to TRBJ1-1; 9 bases line up with TRBD1. V was clipped by 6 bases and J by 10 bases; unmatched bases: 3. Germline V gene sequence: CDR1 LNHDA, CDR2 SQIVND (reference sequence). The CDR3 runs 11 residues. The CDR3 sequence: CASRLQGAAFF. The CDR3 bases are TGTGCCAGTAGGCTACAGGGGGCAGCTTTCTTT.

This chain connects TRBV29-1 to TRBJ2-5; TRBD2 aligns across 13 bases. V lost 6 bases and J lost 5; bases outside the gene matches: 12. The CDR3 contains 16 residues. Germline values: CDR1 SQVTM, CDR2 ANQGSEA. The CDR3 region has the DNA TGCAGCGTCCAAGGACTAGCGGGGGCCCTGGGGGAGACCCAGTACTTC. It encodes CSVQGLAGALGETQYF.

This clone was seen a handful of times. The gene calls are TRBV5-1 and TRBJ2-7; D perhaps matches TRBD2 (6 bases). Trimming stripped 3 bases from V and 0 bases from J, with 13 bases between. There are 15 residues in the CDR3. The germline V gene encodes CDR1 SGHRS and CDR2 YFSETQ. CDR3 DNA sequence: TGCGCCAGCAGCTGGGTTGGGGAGGCCTCCTACGAGCAGTACTTC. It codes for CASSWVGEASYEQYF. Filled out from reference TRBV5-1 and TRBJ2-7, the complete variable domain reads KAGVTQTPRYLIKTRGQQVTLSCSPISGHRSVSWYQQTPGQGLQFLFEYFSETQRNKGNFPGRFSGRQFSNSRSEMNVSTLELGDSALYLCASSWVGEASYEQYFGPGTRLTVT.

The chain recombines TRBV3-1 (or the pseudogene TRBV3-2) with TRBJ2-5; tentative D call: TRBD2 (6 bases). V shed 1 base and J shed 6 bases, with 12 bases lying between them. There are 14 residues in the CDR3. Germline CDR1 reads LGHDT; CDR2 reads YNNKEL (reference sequence). CDR3 residues: CASSQGTTSQTQYF. The CDR3 nucleotides read TGTGCCAGCAGCCAAGGGACTACAAGTCAGACCCAGTACTTC.

The chain recombines TRBV5-4 with TRBJ2-7, with D tentatively TRBD2 (6 bases). The V end lost 4 bases, the J end lost 7 bases, and 9 bases lay between the germline ends. The CDR3 sequence is 11 residues long. Germline values: CDR1 SGHNT, CDR2 YYREEE (reference sequence). DNA of the CDR3: TGTGCCAGCAGCCGGGAGCGGGAGCAGTACTTC. Amino acid sequence: CASSREREQYF.

The gene calls are TRBV20-1 and TRBJ2-3; D may be TRBD1 (6 bases). V was trimmed by 4 bases and J by 14 bases, leaving 10 bases between them. The CDR3 has 9 residues. Germline loops: CDR1 DFQATT, CDR2 SNEGSKA (reference sequence). CDR3 bases: TGCAGTGCTACAGGGGTTAGGTATTTT. As protein: CSATGVRYF.

This clone turned up a few times. This chain uses TRBV7-7 with TRBJ2-5, with 10 positions matching TRBD2. Per germline, CDR1 SSHAT and CDR2 FNYEAQ (reference sequence). The CDR3 consists of 16 residues. V shed 1 base, J shed 5 bases, and the junction held 7 bases outside the gene matches. The CDR3 DNA sequence: TGTGCCAGCAGCTTAGGTCTAGCGGGAGTAGGCGAGACCCAGTACTTC. This codes for CASSLGLAGVGETQYF.

V usage is TRBV5-1 and J usage is TRBJ1-1; possibly TRBD1 for D (6 bases). Germline lookup yields CDR1 SGHRS and CDR2 YFSETQ. The V gene lost 4 bases and the J gene lost 11 bases, with 21 bases spanning the gap. This CDR3 is 14 amino acids long. The CDR3 region has the DNA TGCGCCAGCAGCGCCCAACAGGGCGCCCAGGTCGCTTTCTTT. It is translated as CASSAQQGAQVAFF. The full variable domain, with the rest looked up from reference TRBV5-1 and TRBJ1-1, is KAGVTQTPRYLIKTRGQQVTLSCSPISGHRSVSWYQQTPGQGLQFLFEYFSETQRNKGNFPGRFSGRQFSNSRSEMNVSTLELGDSALYLCASSAQQGAQVAFFGQGTRLTVV.

The chain has TRBV9 and TRBJ2-3; TRBD1 matches at 8 bases. The V and J ends lost 0 bases and 9 bases, in that order; junction bases with no gene match: 0. Per germline, CDR1 SGDLS and CDR2 YYNGEE. This CDR3 contains 12 residues. Here the CDR3 DNA reads TGTGCCAGCAGCGTAGGACAGGGGACGCAGTATTTT. As protein: CASSVGQGTQYF.

The chain couples TRBV18 to TRBJ1-2, with unresolved D. The germline V gene encodes CDR1 KGHSH and CDR2 LQKENI. The CDR3 contains 13 residues. Between the trimmed V and J ends, which lost 6 bases and 4 bases, there was a span of 12 bases. CDR3 residues: CASSLGPLYGYTF. CDR3 in DNA: TGTGCCAGCTCGCTGGGCCCCCTCTATGGCTACACCTTC.

This clone was counted once. Other DNA variants within this sample encode the same CDR3. The chain couples TRBV19 to TRBJ2-7; 10 nucleotides match TRBD1. CDR1 LNHDA and CDR2 SQIVND come from the germline V gene (reference sequence). The junction had 1 base not matched to a gene; V was cut back by 5 bases and J by 3 bases. This CDR3 is built from 13 residues. CDR3 in amino acids: CASSRDRGYEQYF. The CDR3 region has the DNA TGTGCCAGTAGTCGGGACAGGGGCTACGAGCAGTACTTC.

This clone was observed a single time. The rearrangement links TRBV18 to TRBJ2-3, with TRBD2 identical over 16 bases. After removal of 3 bases from V and 5 bases from J, the junction contained 11 bases not matched to a gene. Germline V gene sequence: CDR1 KGHSH, CDR2 LQKENI. The CDR3 sequence is 19 residues long. CDR3 DNA: TGTGCCAGCTCACCCCGCGGGACTAGCGGGGGGGCCGGGGGAGATACGCAGTATTTT. It yields the protein CASSPRGTSGGAGGDTQYF.

The CDR3 DNA sequence: TGTGCCAGCAGCAACCGGGACAGGGGTAATGAGCAGTTCTTC. It specifies CASSNRDRGNEQFF. This chain connects TRBV9 to TRBJ2-1; the match to TRBD1 covers 10 bases. This CDR3 has 14 amino acids. The junction had 5 bases not matched to a gene; V was cut back by 4 bases and J by 7 bases. CDR1 and CDR2 from the germline V gene are SGDLS and YYNGEE.

V is TRBV5-1 and J is TRBJ2-7; 8 bases align to TRBD2. This CDR3 contains 18 residues. Looked up from germline, CDR1 is SGHRS and CDR2 is YFSETQ. Trimming took 0 bases from V and 4 from J; bases not matched to a gene: 15. CDR3 coding DNA: TGCGCCAGCAGCTTGGGCCAGGTTTTCGCGGGAGGAGGATACGAGCAGTACTTC. This sequence encodes CASSLGQVFAGGGYEQYF.

This chain connects TRBV30 to TRBJ2-2; TRBD2 agrees at 13 bases. The germline V gene encodes CDR1 GTSNPN and CDR2 SVGIG (reference sequence). The CDR3 totals 16 residues. V lost 3 bases to trimming and J lost 1 base; unmatched junction nucleotides: 2. The CDR3 nucleotides are TGTGCCTGGAGCCGGACTAGCGGGAGGAACACCGGGGAGCTGTTTTTT. Translated: CAWSRTSGRNTGELFF.

The chain uses TRBV2 and TRBJ1-2, with 7 bases identical to TRBD1. With 5 bases clipped from V and 7 bases from J, the junction kept 7 bases outside the gene matches. The CDR3 is 13 residues long. From germline, CDR1 is SNHLY and CDR2 FYNNEI. CDR3 nucleotide sequence: TGTGCCAGCAGTCCCGGGACAGCGCTTGGCTACACCTTC. This gives the protein CASSPGTALGYTF.

This clone was seen a few times. The gene calls are TRBV7-2 and TRBJ1-4; 9 bases match TRBD1. The CDR3 runs to 14 residues. The germline V gene has CDR1 SGHTA and CDR2 FQGNSA. The V gene end was trimmed by 5 bases and the J gene end by 5 bases; junction bases not matched to a gene: 3. CDR3 amino acids: CASSIGQGNEKLFF. The CDR3 nucleotides are TGTGCCAGCAGCATCGGACAGGGGAATGAAAAACTGTTTTTT. Together with reference TRBV7-2 and TRBJ1-4, the CDR3 gives the full variable domain: GAGVSQSPSNKVTEKGKDVELRCDPISGHTALYWYRQSLGQGLEFLIYFQGNSAPDKSGLPSDRFSAERTGGSVSTLTIQRTQQEDSAVYLCASSIGQGNEKLFFGSGTQLSVL.

This chain connects TRBV5-1 to TRBJ1-1; TRBD1 matches at 9 bases. From germline, CDR1 is SGHRS and CDR2 YFSETQ. Trimming cost V 7 bases and J 11 bases; bases outside gene matches: 12. This CDR3 is built from 13 residues. CDR3 loop: CASSRTGDDWAFF. The CDR3 DNA is TGCGCCAGCTCTAGGACAGGGGACGATTGGGCTTTCTTT. The variable domain in full, completed from reference TRBV5-1 and TRBJ1-1, reads KAGVTQTPRYLIKTRGQQVTLSCSPISGHRSVSWYQQTPGQGLQFLFEYFSETQRNKGNFPGRFSGRQFSNSRSEMNVSTLELGDSALYLCASSRTGDDWAFFGQGTRLTVV.

The V gene is TRBV19, the J gene TRBJ1-5, with D perhaps matching TRBD1 (5 bases). With 2 bases removed from V and 8 bases from J, the gap between germline ends came to 16 bases. This CDR3 contains 15 residues. The germline V gene encodes CDR1 LNHDA and CDR2 SQIVND (reference sequence). The CDR3 DNA reads TGTGCCAGTAGTATAATGGCCGGGTGGGGGGAGCCCCAGCATTTT. Translated, it gives CASSIMAGWGEPQHF.

The CDR3 DNA reads as TGTGCCAGTAGTATAGAGACTAGCGGCAATGAGCAGTTCTTC. It encodes CASSIETSGNEQFF. V and J are TRBV19 and TRBJ2-1; 9 bases are shared with TRBD2. The trim removed 0 bases at V and 6 bases at J, leaving 0 bases unmatched. This CDR3 is built from 14 residues. Germline V gives CDR1 LNHDA, CDR2 SQIVND (reference sequence).

The CDR3 is CASSESGGFGETQYF. The CDR3 nucleotides read TGTGCCAGCAGTGAGTCAGGGGGTTTCGGAGAGACCCAGTACTTC. J is TRBJ2-5 and V is TRBV2, with 7 bases matching TRBD1. This CDR3 contains 15 residues. The V and J ends lost 3 bases and 4 bases, in that order; junction bases with no gene match: 8. Germline values: CDR1 SNHLY, CDR2 FYNNEI.

V usage is TRBV25-1 and J usage is TRBJ2-2; the D gene is possibly TRBD2 (6 bases). V lost 9 bases to trimming and J lost 1 base, with 15 bases between them. The length of the CDR3 is 15 residues. The germline CDR1 and CDR2 sequences are MGHDK and SYGVNS. CDR3 region: CASNPGLGNTGELFF. The CDR3 DNA follows: TGTGCCAGTAACCCGGGACTGGGGAACACCGGGGAGCTGTTTTTT.

V usage is TRBV5-1 and J usage is TRBJ1-5; D is undetermined. This CDR3 contains 16 residues. Germline V gives CDR1 SGHRS, CDR2 YFSETQ. V was shortened by 0 bases and J by 7 bases, with 17 bases between the two germline ends. The CDR3 protein is CASSLVPSRDGQPQHF. CDR3 DNA: TGCGCCAGCAGCTTGGTTCCCAGCCGGGATGGGCAGCCCCAGCATTTT.

This chain links TRBV3-1 (or the pseudogene TRBV3-2) with TRBJ1-1; TRBD1 aligns across 9 bases. This CDR3 is 16 amino acids long. In germline, CDR1 is LGHDT, CDR2 YNNKEL (reference sequence). The V segment lost 5 bases and the J segment 9 bases; nucleotides outside the gene matches: 16. The CDR3 bases are TGTGCCAGCAGCGACAAGGGGACAGGGAACTCGGGTAAAGCTTTCTTT. Its protein product is CASSDKGTGNSGKAFF.

For this clone: One end of the junction is discordant with germline, which a read error may explain. V usage is TRBV14 and J usage is TRBJ2-1, with TRBD1 matching 8 bases. The germline V gene encodes CDR1 SGHDN and CDR2 FVKESK. This CDR3 comprises 12 residues. The CDR3 sequence: CASSHSDRELFF. CDR3 bases: TGTGCCAGCAGCCATTCGGACAGGGAGCTGTTCTTC. Using reference TRBV14 and TRBJ2-1 for the parts outside the CDR3, the full variable domain is EAGVTQFPSHSVIEKGQTVTLRCDPISGHDNLYWYRRVMGKEIKFLLHFVKESKQDESGMPNNRFLAERTGGTYSTLKVQPAELEDSGVYFCASSHSDRELFFGPGTRLTVL.

The chain uses TRBV14 and TRBJ1-1, with no clear D. This CDR3 contains 15 residues. Germline V lookup: CDR1 SGHDN, CDR2 FVKESK. V was pared by 0 bases and J by 3 bases, with 11 bases between. CDR3 sequence reads: CASSQETGRYTEAFF. The DNA of the CDR3 is TGTGCCAGCAGCCAAGAAACGGGGAGGTACACTGAAGCTTTCTTT.

V usage is TRBV2 and J usage is TRBJ1-2; D not resolved. The CDR3 has 13 residues. The V end lost 3 bases, the J end lost 2 bases, and 7 bases lay between the germline ends. Germline V gene sequence: CDR1 SNHLY, CDR2 FYNNEI. Here the CDR3 DNA reads TGTGCCAGCAGTGACCTACAGAACTATGGCTACACCTTC. Translated, it gives CASSDLQNYGYTF.

The chain carries TRBV19 and TRBJ1-5, with D hard to call. Germline V gene lookup returns CDR1 LNHDA and CDR2 SQIVND (reference sequence). This CDR3 contains 15 residues. Trimming took off 3 bases at V and 0 bases at J, with 9 bases between the two ends. In DNA, the CDR3 is TGTGCCAGTAGTATCCCCCCTTATAGCAATCAGCCCCAGCATTTT. This encodes CASSIPPYSNQPQHF.

This sequence joins TRBV2 and TRBJ2-1, with a weak D call TRBD1 (5 bases). This CDR3 contains 15 residues. Between the trimmed V and J ends, which lost 8 bases and 4 bases, there was a span of 18 bases. Germline lookup yields CDR1 SNHLY and CDR2 FYNNEI. CDR3 nucleotide sequence: TGTGCCAGCGAGGACGACAGCCGCTTTTACAATGAGCAGTTCTTC. It translates to CASEDDSRFYNEQFF. Full variable domain (outside the CDR3, taken from reference TRBV2 and TRBJ2-1): EPEVTQTPSHQVTQMGQEVILRCVPISNHLYFYWYRQILGQKVEFLVSFYNNEISEKSEIFDDQFSVERPDGSNFTLKIRSTKLEDSAMYFCASEDDSRFYNEQFFGPGTRLTVL.